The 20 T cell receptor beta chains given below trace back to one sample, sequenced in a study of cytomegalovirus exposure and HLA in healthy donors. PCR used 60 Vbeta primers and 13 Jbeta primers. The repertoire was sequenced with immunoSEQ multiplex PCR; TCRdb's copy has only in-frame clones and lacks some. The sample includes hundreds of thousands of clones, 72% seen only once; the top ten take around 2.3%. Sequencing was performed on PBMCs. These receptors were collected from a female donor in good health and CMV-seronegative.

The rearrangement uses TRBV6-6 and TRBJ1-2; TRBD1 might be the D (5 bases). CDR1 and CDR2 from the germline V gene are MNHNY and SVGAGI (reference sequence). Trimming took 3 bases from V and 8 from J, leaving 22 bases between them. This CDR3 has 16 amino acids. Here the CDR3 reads CASSYPLIVGGQGYTF. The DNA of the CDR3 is TGTGCCAGCAGTTATCCCCTCATTGTAGGCGGACAAGGCTACACCTTC.

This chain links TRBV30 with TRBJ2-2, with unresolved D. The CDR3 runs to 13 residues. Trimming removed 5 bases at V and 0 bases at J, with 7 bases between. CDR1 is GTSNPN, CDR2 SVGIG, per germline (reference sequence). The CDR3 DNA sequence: TGTGCCTGGCGCGGTTCGAACACCGGGGAGCTGTTTTTT. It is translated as CAWRGSNTGELFF.

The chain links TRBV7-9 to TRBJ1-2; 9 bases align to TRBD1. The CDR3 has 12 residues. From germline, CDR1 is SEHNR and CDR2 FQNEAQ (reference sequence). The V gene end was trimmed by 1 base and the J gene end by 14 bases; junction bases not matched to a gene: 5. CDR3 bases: TGTGCCAGCAGCTTAGGGGACAGGGTCTCAACCTTC. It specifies CASSLGDRVSTF. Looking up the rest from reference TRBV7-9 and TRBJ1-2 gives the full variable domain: DTGVSQNPRHKITKRGQNVTFRCDPISEHNRLYWYRQTLGQGPEFLTYFQNEAQLEKSRLLSDRFSAERPKGSFSTLEIQRTEQGDSAMYLCASSLGDRVSTFGSGTRLTVV.

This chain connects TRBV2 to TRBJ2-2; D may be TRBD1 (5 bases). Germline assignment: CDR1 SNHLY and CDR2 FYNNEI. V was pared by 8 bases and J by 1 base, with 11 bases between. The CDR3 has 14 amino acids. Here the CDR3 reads CASGNRQNTGELFF. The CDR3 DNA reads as TGTGCCAGCGGGAACAGGCAGAACACCGGGGAGCTGTTTTTT.

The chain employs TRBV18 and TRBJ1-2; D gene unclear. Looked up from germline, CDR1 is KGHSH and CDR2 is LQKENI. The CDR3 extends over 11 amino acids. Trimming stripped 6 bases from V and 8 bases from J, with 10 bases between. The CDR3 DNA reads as TGTGCCAGCTCCCCCTCGGGAGGCTACACCTTC. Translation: CASSPSGGYTF.

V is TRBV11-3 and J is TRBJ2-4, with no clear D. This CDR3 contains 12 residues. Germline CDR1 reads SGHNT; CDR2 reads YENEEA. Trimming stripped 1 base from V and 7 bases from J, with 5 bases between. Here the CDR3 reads CASSLADNIQYF. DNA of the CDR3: TGTGCCAGCAGCTTAGCAGATAACATTCAGTACTTC.

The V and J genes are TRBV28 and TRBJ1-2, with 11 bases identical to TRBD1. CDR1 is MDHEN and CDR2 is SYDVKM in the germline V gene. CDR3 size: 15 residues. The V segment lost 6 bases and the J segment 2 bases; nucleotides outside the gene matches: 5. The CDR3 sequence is CASSPGQGGNYGYTF. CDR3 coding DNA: TGTGCCAGCAGCCCGGGACAGGGGGGAAACTATGGCTACACCTTC.

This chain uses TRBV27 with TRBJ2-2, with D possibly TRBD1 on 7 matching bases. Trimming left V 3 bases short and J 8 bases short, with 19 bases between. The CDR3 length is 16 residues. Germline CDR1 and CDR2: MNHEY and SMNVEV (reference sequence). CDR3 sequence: CASSFSRDSTSGELFF. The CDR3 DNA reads TGTGCCAGCAGTTTTTCGCGGGACAGTACTTCAGGGGAGCTGTTTTTT.

CDR3 region: CASSPRTANEKLFF. The CDR3 DNA reads as TGTGCCAGCTCACCCCGGACAGCTAATGAAAAACTGTTTTTT. The rearrangement uses TRBV18 and TRBJ1-4; tentative D call: TRBD1 (6 bases). Trimming removed 3 bases from V and 3 bases from J, with 8 bases in between. The CDR3 runs 14 residues. From germline, CDR1 is KGHSH and CDR2 LQKENI.

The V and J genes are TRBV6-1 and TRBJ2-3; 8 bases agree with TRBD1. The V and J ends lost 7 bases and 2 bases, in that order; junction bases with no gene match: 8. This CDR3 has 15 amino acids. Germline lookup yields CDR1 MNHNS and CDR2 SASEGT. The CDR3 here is CASTPRDRSTDTQYF. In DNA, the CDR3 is TGTGCCAGCACCCCCCGGGACAGGTCCACAGATACGCAGTATTTT.

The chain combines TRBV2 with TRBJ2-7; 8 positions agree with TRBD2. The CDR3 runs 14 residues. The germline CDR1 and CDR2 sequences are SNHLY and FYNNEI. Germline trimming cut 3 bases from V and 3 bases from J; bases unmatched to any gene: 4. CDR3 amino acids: CASSDPTSDYEQYF. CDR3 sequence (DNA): TGTGCCAGCAGTGATCCGACTAGCGACTACGAGCAGTACTTC.

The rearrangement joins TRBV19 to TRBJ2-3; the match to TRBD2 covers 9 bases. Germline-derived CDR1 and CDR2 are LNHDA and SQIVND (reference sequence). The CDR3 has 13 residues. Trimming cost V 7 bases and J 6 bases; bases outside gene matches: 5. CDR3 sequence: CASTTSGRDTQYF. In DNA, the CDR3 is TGTGCCAGTACTACTAGCGGGCGGGATACGCAGTATTTT.

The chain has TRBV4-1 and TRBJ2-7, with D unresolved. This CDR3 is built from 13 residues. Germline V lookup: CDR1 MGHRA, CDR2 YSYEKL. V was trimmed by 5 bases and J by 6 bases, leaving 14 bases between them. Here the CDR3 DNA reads TGCGCCAGCAGCTCTAATCCCGTCGCCGAGCAGTACTTC. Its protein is CASSSNPVAEQYF.

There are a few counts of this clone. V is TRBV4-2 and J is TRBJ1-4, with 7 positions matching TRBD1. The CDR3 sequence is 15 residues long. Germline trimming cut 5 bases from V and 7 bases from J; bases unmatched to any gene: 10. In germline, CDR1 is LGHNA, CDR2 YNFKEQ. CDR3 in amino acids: CASSKGAEIFEKLFF. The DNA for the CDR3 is TGTGCCAGCAGCAAGGGGGCAGAAATCTTTGAAAAACTGTTTTTT.

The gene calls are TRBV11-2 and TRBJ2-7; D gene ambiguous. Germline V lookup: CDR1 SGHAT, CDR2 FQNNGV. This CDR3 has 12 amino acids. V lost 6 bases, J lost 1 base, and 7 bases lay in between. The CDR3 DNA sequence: TGTGCCAGCAGTGCCACTTCCTACGAGCAGTACTTC. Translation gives CASSATSYEQYF.

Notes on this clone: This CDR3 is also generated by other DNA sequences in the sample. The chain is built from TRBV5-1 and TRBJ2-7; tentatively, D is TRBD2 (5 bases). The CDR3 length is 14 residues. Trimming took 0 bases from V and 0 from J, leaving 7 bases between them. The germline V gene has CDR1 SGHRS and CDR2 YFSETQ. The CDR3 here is CASSLEAGSYEQYF. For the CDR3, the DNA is TGCGCCAGCAGCTTGGAGGCGGGCTCCTACGAGCAGTACTTC.

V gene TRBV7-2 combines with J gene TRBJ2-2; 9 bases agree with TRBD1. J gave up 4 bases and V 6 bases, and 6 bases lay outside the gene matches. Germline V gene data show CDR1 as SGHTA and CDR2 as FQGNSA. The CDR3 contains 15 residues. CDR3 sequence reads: CASSYKTGGTGELFF. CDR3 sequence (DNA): TGTGCCAGCAGTTACAAGACAGGGGGCACCGGGGAGCTGTTTTTT.

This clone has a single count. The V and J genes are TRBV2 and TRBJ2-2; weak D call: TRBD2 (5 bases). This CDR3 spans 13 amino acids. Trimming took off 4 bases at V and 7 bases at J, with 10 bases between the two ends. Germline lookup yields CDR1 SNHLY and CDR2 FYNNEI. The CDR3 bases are TGTGCCAGCAGTGGGGAGACGGTCGGGGAGCTGTTTTTT. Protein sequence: CASSGETVGELFF. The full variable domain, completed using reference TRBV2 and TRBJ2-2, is EPEVTQTPSHQVTQMGQEVILRCVPISNHLYFYWYRQILGQKVEFLVSFYNNEISEKSEIFDDQFSVERPDGSNFTLKIRSTKLEDSAMYFCASSGETVGELFFGEGSRLTVL.

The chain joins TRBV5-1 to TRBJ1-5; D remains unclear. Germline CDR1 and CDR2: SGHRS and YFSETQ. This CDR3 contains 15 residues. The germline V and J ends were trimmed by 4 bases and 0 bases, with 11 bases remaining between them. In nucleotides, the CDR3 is TGCGCCAGCAGCGCGGACGGGGATAGCAATCAGCCCCAGCATTTT. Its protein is CASSADGDSNQPQHF.

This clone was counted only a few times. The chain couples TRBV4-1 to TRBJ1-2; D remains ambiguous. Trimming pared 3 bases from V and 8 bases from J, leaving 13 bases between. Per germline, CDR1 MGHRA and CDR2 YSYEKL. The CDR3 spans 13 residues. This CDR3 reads CASSQRVEGGYTF. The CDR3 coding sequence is TGCGCCAGCAGCCAGAGAGTAGAGGGCGGCTACACCTTC.